Below are 10 T cell receptor beta chains sequenced from a single sample in a study of response to subunit inactivated influenza vaccine. One entry per CDR3 protein, called by TCRdb with MiXCR from the RT-PCR reads. The sample records 550,000 to 650,000 distinct CDR3 sequences, approximately 10% being singletons. This material consisted of PBMCs from blood, taken on the day of vaccination. The receptors stem from a man aged 45-65 years who received an inactivated influenza vaccine.

This clonotype was found a few times. The rearrangement uses TRBV12-3 or TRBV12-4 and TRBJ1-2; no reliable D call. The V end lost 5 bases, the J end lost 8 bases, and 18 bases lay between the germline ends. The CDR3 covers 14 residues. CDR3: CASSRRTGGGGYTF. The CDR3 DNA sequence: TGTGCCAGCAGTCGTCGGACCGGCGGCGGAGGCTACACCTTC.

The chain is built from TRBV5-5 and TRBJ2-3; 11 positions agree with TRBD2. The germline CDR1 and CDR2 sequences are SGHKS and YYEKEE (reference sequence). This CDR3 comprises 16 residues. V dropped 4 bases and J dropped 2; count of bases not matched to a gene: 6. The CDR3 loop is CASSLLAGGNTDTQYF. Written as DNA, the CDR3 is TGTGCCAGCAGCCTTCTAGCGGGAGGAAACACAGATACGCAGTATTTT.

A few counts support this clonotype. This chain links TRBV20-1 with TRBJ2-3, with unresolved D. Trimming removed 3 bases at V and 4 bases at J, with 17 bases between. CDR3 length: 15 residues. Germline V lookup: CDR1 DFQATT, CDR2 SNEGSKA (reference sequence). CDR3: CSASNVAESADTQYF. The CDR3 nucleotides read TGCAGTGCTAGCAATGTGGCGGAGTCGGCAGATACGCAGTATTTT.

In the case of this clonotype: A junction end diverges from the germline sequence, so it may reflect a read error. V is TRBV25-1 and J is TRBJ2-1; D ambiguous. CDR3 length equals 12 residues. Germline V gene sequence: CDR1 MGHDK, CDR2 SYGVNS. The chain's CDR3 is CSSMDEYNEQFF. CDR3 bases: TGTTCCAGCATGGATGAATACAATGAGCAGTTCTTC.

There are many counts of this clonotype. The chain is built from TRBV20-1 and TRBJ2-7, with TRBD1 identical over 8 bases. With 5 bases clipped from V and 5 bases from J, the junction kept 5 bases outside the gene matches. Germline CDR1 DFQATT, CDR2 SNEGSKA (reference sequence). The CDR3 is 12 amino acids. CDR3 nucleotide sequence: TGCAGTGCTGGGCGGACAGGGAACGAGCAGTACTTC. Protein: CSAGRTGNEQYF.

This clonotype was observed many times. The chain is built from TRBV4-3 and TRBJ2-2; the D is unclear. The length of the CDR3 is 13 residues. Germline CDR1 LGHNA, CDR2 YSLEER. Deletions cut 0 bases from V and 7 bases from J, with 6 bases between. The CDR3 region has the DNA TGCGCCAGCAGCCAAGATTTCGGCGGGGAGCTGTTTTTT. Translated, it gives CASSQDFGGELFF.

Only a few counts were recorded for this clonotype. The rearrangement uses TRBV2 and TRBJ1-5, with D possibly matching TRBD1 (5 bases). Germline V gene lookup returns CDR1 SNHLY and CDR2 FYNNEI. The germline V and J ends were trimmed by 2 bases and 6 bases, with 14 bases remaining between them. The CDR3 sequence is 15 residues long. The CDR3 spells CASSEYSRTGQPQHF. The CDR3 DNA is TGTGCCAGCAGTGAATATTCCCGCACAGGTCAGCCCCAGCATTTT.

This clonotype was seen more than once but under ten times. The chain is built from TRBV7-2 and TRBJ2-2, with 8 bases matching TRBD1. The CDR3 covers 15 residues. V trimming: 4 bases; J trimming: 2 bases; junction bases outside the gene matches: 3. The germline CDR1 and CDR2 sequences are SGHTA and FQGNSA. CDR3 in amino acids: CASSWTGINTGELFF. As DNA, the CDR3 is TGTGCCAGCAGCTGGACAGGGATAAACACCGGGGAGCTGTTTTTT. Complete variable domain (other parts from reference TRBV7-2 and TRBJ2-2): GAGVSQSPSNKVTEKGKDVELRCDPISGHTALYWYRQSLGQGLEFLIYFQGNSAPDKSGLPSDRFSAERTGGSVSTLTIQRTQQEDSAVYLCASSWTGINTGELFFGEGSRLTVL.

The chain employs TRBV5-6 and TRBJ2-7, with TRBD2 matching over 13 bases. This CDR3 has 17 residues. Germline CDR1 is SGHDT and CDR2 is YYEEEE. Germline trimming cut 3 bases from V and 3 bases from J; bases unmatched to any gene: 9. DNA for the CDR3: TGTGCCAGCAGCTCTACTAGCGGGAGGGCCATTATCTACGAGCAGTACTTC. Translated, it gives CASSSTSGRAIIYEQYF.

This clonotype turned up a few times. The chain links TRBV6-1 to TRBJ2-1; TRBD2 matches 12 bases. After removal of 6 bases from V and 9 bases from J, the junction contained 9 bases not matched to a gene. The CDR3 is made up of 15 amino acids. The germline CDR1 and CDR2 sequences are MNHNS and SASEGT. CDR3 in DNA: TGTGCCAGCAGGTCGCTAGCGGGGGGGTTTGGTGAGCAGTTCTTC. This gives the protein CASRSLAGGFGEQFF.